These T cell receptor beta chains were read from a single sample in a study of blood T cell repertoires in COVID-19. Produced via immunoSEQ multiplex PCR; TCRdb's table is partial and in-frame only. The data hold over 450,000 clones, with roughly 89% observed a single time. Material: peripheral blood. The receptors derive from a man younger than 30 with COVID-19, enrolled during active disease. Both conserved end residues are part of each CDR3. The order of the fields is D gene, V gene, J gene, clone size, CDR3 protein, CDR3 DNA. The D gene is left open where the match is weak. Not every row has a clone size; where given, it reads once, few, many or a size class.

D gene: NA; V gene: TRBV15; J gene: TRBJ2-7; clone size: NA; CDR3 protein: CATSAWIGAGEQYF; CDR3 DNA: TGTGCCACCAGCGCGTGGATAGGTGCAGGCGAGCAGTACTTC
D gene: TRBD1; V gene: TRBV2; J gene: TRBJ2-7; clone size: NA; CDR3 protein: CASSKQGPLLYEQYF; CDR3 DNA: TGTGCCAGCAGTAAACAGGGGCCTCTCCTCTACGAGCAGTACTTC
D gene: TRBD2; V gene: TRBV7-6; J gene: TRBJ2-1; clone size: NA; CDR3 protein: CASSISGGSYNEQFF; CDR3 DNA: TGTGCCAGCAGCATTAGCGGGGGGTCCTACAATGAGCAGTTCTTC
D gene: TRBD2; V gene: TRBV5-8; J gene: TRBJ2-1; clone size: NA; CDR3 protein: CASSFGLATSDEQFF; CDR3 DNA: TGTGCCAGCAGTTTTGGACTAGCGACTTCGGATGAGCAGTTCTTC
D gene: TRBD2; V gene: TRBV18; J gene: TRBJ2-7; clone size: NA; CDR3 protein: CASSRGLADYEQYF; CDR3 DNA: TGTGCCAGCTCAAGGGGACTAGCGGATTACGAGCAGTACTTC
D gene: NA; V gene: TRBV30; J gene: TRBJ2-7; clone size: NA; CDR3 protein: CAWTRDTYEQYF; CDR3 DNA: TGTGCCTGGACGAGGGACACCTACGAGCAGTACTTC
D gene: NA; V gene: TRBV6-1; J gene: TRBJ1-5; clone size: few; CDR3 protein: CASSEGLNQPQHF; CDR3 DNA: TGTGCCAGCAGTGAGGGCCTCAATCAGCCCCAGCATTTT
D gene: NA; V gene: TRBV5-4; J gene: TRBJ2-2; clone size: few; CDR3 protein: CASSLEGLPGLPNTGELFF; CDR3 DNA: TGTGCCAGCAGCTTGGAGGGCCTTCCCGGACTTCCGAACACCGGGGAGCTGTTTTTT
D gene: NA; V gene: TRBV7-9; J gene: TRBJ2-5; clone size: NA; CDR3 protein: CASSLQGIKTQYF; CDR3 DNA: TGTGCCAGCAGCTTACAGGGGATAAAGACCCAGTACTTC
D gene: TRBD2; V gene: TRBV12-5; J gene: TRBJ2-5; clone size: few; CDR3 protein: CASGLTTSGGTETQYF; CDR3 DNA: TGTGCTAGTGGTCTCACGACTAGCGGGGGGACGGAGACCCAGTACTTC
D gene: NA; V gene: TRBV2; J gene: TRBJ1-1; clone size: NA; CDR3 protein: CASRRRGRNTEAFF; CDR3 DNA: TGTGCCAGCAGGAGGCGGGGCCGGAACACTGAAGCTTTCTTT
D gene: NA; V gene: TRBV9; J gene: TRBJ1-3; clone size: NA; CDR3 protein: CASSVAGGGQVYF; CDR3 DNA: TGTGCCAGCAGCGTAGCCGGGGGAGGGCAGGTATATTTT
D gene: TRBD1; V gene: TRBV7-9; J gene: TRBJ1-5; clone size: NA; CDR3 protein: CASSLGRGPNQPQHF; CDR3 DNA: TGTGCCAGCAGCTTAGGCAGGGGGCCGAATCAGCCCCAGCATTTT
D gene: TRBD1; V gene: TRBV2; J gene: TRBJ2-3; clone size: NA; CDR3 protein: CASSQQGAGSTDTQYF; CDR3 DNA: TGTGCCAGCAGCCAACAGGGGGCGGGTAGCACAGATACGCAGTATTTT
D gene: NA; V gene: TRBV12-5; J gene: TRBJ2-2; clone size: NA; CDR3 protein: CASGSSSGLGPTNTGELFF; CDR3 DNA: TGTGCTAGTGGTTCGTCTTCTGGTCTGGGCCCCACGAACACCGGGGAGCTGTTTTTT
D gene: NA; V gene: TRBV11-3; J gene: TRBJ1-2; clone size: NA; CDR3 protein: CASSSGQTNYGYTF; CDR3 DNA: TGTGCCAGCAGCTCGGGACAAACTAACTATGGCTACACCTTC
D gene: NA; V gene: TRBV6-5; J gene: TRBJ1-1; clone size: NA; CDR3 protein: CASRQHANTEAFF; CDR3 DNA: TGTGCCAGCAGACAACACGCGAACACTGAAGCTTTCTTT
D gene: TRBD1; V gene: TRBV6-5; J gene: TRBJ1-6; clone size: once; CDR3 protein: CASSYSGTGWISPLHF; CDR3 DNA: TGTGCCAGCAGTTACTCGGGGACAGGGTGGATCTCACCCCTCCACTTT
D gene: TRBD2; V gene: TRBV11-2; J gene: TRBJ2-5; clone size: NA; CDR3 protein: CASSTSGGAWETQYF; CDR3 DNA: TGTGCCAGCAGCACTAGCGGGGGGGCTTGGGAGACCCAGTACTTC
D gene: NA; V gene: TRBV19; J gene: TRBJ1-1; clone size: NA; CDR3 protein: CASTSTGISTFF; CDR3 DNA: TGTGCCAGTACCTCAACCGGGATTTCGACTTTCTTT
D gene: TRBD2; V gene: TRBV11-2; J gene: TRBJ2-2; clone size: NA; CDR3 protein: CASLTGTSGTGELFF; CDR3 DNA: TGTGCCAGCCTGACCGGGACTAGCGGCACCGGGGAGCTGTTTTTT
D gene: NA; V gene: TRBV3-1/TRBV3-2; J gene: TRBJ2-7; clone size: NA; CDR3 protein: CASSQTRVTADYEQYF; CDR3 DNA: TGTGCCAGCAGCCAAACAAGGGTGACAGCCGACTACGAGCAGTACTTC
D gene: NA; V gene: TRBV7-9; J gene: TRBJ2-2; clone size: few; CDR3 protein: CASSSADRTNTGELFF; CDR3 DNA: TGTGCCAGCAGCTCAGCGGACAGAACGAACACCGGGGAGCTGTTTTTT